A single T cell receptor (beta chain) is shown here with its context. This sample stems from a study of blood T cell repertoires in COVID-19. Turning to the study itself: PBMCs, B-cell-depleted T cells, or T cells were the source of the cDNA or gDNA that made up the material.

The protocol was immunoSEQ multiplex PCR, while the TCRdb copy is restricted to in-frame clones and leaves out a portion. The table includes around 270,000 clones, around nine tenths detected once. This CDR3 has 13 residues. The ends were cut back, 6 bases at V and 2 bases at J, with 8 bases in the middle. Germline CDR1 and CDR2: MRHNA and SNTAGT. The chain combines TRBV6-4 with TRBJ2-1; TRBD2 is a possible D gene (6 bases). The TCR was taken from a man aged 40-49 years who had recovered from COVID-19. Sequencing was performed on peripheral blood. This CDR3 is CASSLAPYNEQFF. The CDR3 nucleotides are TGTGCCAGCAGCCTAGCGCCCTACAATGAGCAGTTCTTC.